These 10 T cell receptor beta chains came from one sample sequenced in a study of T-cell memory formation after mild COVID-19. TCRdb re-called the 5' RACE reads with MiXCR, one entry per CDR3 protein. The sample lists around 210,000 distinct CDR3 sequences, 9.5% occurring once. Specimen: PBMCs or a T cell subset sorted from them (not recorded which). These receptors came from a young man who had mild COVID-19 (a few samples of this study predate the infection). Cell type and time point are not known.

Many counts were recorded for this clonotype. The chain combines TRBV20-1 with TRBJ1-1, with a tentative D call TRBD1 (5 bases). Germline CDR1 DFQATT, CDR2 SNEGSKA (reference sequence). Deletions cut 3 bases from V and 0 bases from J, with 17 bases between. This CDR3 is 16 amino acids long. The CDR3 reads CSASHTQIGVNTEAFF. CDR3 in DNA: TGCAGTGCTAGCCACACTCAAATAGGGGTGAACACTGAAGCTTTCTTT.

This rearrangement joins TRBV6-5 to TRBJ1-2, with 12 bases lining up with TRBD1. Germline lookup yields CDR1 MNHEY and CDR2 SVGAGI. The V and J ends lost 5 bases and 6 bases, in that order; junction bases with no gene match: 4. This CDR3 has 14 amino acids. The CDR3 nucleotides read TGTGCCAGCAGTACCGGGACAGGGGGCAATGGCTACACCTTC. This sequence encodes CASSTGTGGNGYTF.

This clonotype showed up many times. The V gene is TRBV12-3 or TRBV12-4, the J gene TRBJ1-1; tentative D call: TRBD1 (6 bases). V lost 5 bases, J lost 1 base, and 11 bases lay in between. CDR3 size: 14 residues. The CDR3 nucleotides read TGTGCCAGCAGTGTGGGACACTGGAACACTGAAGCTTTCTTT. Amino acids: CASSVGHWNTEAFF.

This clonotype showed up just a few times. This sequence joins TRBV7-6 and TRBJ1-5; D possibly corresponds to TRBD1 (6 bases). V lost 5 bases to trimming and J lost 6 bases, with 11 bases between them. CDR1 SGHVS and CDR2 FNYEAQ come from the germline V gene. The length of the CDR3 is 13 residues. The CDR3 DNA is TGTGCCAGCAGCCTTGGACAGTTTCAGCCCCAGCATTTT. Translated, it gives CASSLGQFQPQHF.

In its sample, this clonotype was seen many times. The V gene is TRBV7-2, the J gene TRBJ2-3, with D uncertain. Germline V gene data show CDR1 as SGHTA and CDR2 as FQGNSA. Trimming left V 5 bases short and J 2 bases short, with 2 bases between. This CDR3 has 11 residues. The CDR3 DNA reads TGTGCCAGCAGCCTCACAGATACGCAGTATTTT. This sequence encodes CASSLTDTQYF.

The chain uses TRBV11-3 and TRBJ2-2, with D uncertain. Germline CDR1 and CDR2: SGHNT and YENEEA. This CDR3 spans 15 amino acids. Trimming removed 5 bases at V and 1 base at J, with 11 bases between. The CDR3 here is CASSRASGNTGELFF. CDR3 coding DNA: TGTGCCAGCAGCCGGGCTTCGGGGAACACCGGGGAGCTGTTTTTT. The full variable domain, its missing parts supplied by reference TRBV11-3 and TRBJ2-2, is EAGVVQSPRYKIIEKKQPVAFWCNPISGHNTLYWYLQNLGQGPELLIRYENEEAVDDSQLPKDRFSAERLKGVDSTLKIQPAELGDSAVYLCASSRASGNTGELFFGEGSRLTVL.

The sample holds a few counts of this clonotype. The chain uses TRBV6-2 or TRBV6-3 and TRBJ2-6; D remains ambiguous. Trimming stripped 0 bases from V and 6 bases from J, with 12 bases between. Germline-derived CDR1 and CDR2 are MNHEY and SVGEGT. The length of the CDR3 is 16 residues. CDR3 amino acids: CASSYSRPAAANVLTF. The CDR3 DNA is TGTGCCAGCAGTTACTCGCGACCGGCTGCGGCCAACGTCCTGACTTTC.

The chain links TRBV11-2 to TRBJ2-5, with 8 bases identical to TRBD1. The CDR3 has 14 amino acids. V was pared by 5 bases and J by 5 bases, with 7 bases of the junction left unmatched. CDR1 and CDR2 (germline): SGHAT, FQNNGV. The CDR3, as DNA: TGTGCCAGCAGCCCGTGGACAGGGCTGGAGACCCAGTACTTC. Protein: CASSPWTGLETQYF.

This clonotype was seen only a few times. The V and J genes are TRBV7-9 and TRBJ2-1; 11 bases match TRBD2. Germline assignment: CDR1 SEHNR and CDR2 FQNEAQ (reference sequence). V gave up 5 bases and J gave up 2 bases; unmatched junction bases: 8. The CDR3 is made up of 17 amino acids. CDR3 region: CASSDRLAGRAYNEQFF. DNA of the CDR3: TGTGCCAGCAGCGACCGACTAGCGGGGAGAGCCTACAATGAGCAGTTCTTC.

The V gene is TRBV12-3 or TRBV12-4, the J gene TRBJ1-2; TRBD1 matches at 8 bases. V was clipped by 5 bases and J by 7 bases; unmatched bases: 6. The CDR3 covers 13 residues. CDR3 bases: TGTGCCAGCAGTACGACAGGGGTTCGTGGCTACACCTTC. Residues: CASSTTGVRGYTF.